A selection of T cell receptor beta chains follows, all from one sample in a study of blood T cell repertoires in COVID-19. Only in-frame clones appear in the TCRdb table, and some are missing; sequencing was by immunoSEQ multiplex PCR. Among 250,000 to 300,000 clones listed, roughly 88% were seen once. Sequencing input: peripheral blood. The receptors originated from a woman in her thirties with acute or convalescent COVID-19. Both conserved end residues are part of each CDR3. The D gene is left open where the match is weak. Size is omitted from some rows. Given values are once, few, many or a class for expanded clones.

>.|TRBJ2-1|.|TRBV7-9
CASSLVTTDSGLFF
TGTGCCAGCAGCTTAGTTACCACGGACAGTGGCCTGTTCTTC
>.|TRBJ2-1|.|TRBV19
CASSIGTALHEQFF
TGTGCCAGTAGTATTGGGACTGCTCTCCATGAGCAGTTCTTC
>.|TRBJ1-6|.|TRBV9
CASSTNTNSPLHF
TGTGCCAGCAGTACAAACACAAATTCACCCCTCCACTTT
>TRBD2|TRBJ2-1|.|TRBV6-6
CASSQGTSGGYNEQFF
TGTGCCAGCAGTCAAGGGACTAGCGGGGGATACAATGAGCAGTTCTTC
>TRBD1|TRBJ1-1|.|TRBV18
CASSTTGGRAEAFF
TGTGCCAGCTCAACGACAGGGGGCCGCGCTGAAGCTTTCTTT
>TRBD1|TRBJ1-5|once|TRBV15
CATSKGGRGNQPQHF
TGTGCCACCAGCAAAGGGGGCCGGGGTAATCAGCCCCAGCATTTT
>.|TRBJ2-7|.|TRBV7-9
CASSYDMGLGYEQYF
TGTGCCAGCAGCTACGACATGGGCCTCGGCTACGAGCAGTACTTC
>.|TRBJ1-2|.|TRBV11-3
CASSLVVAGLVYGYTF
TGTGCCAGCAGCTTAGTCGTCGCAGGGCTTGTCTATGGCTACACCTTC
>TRBD1|TRBJ1-5|once|TRBV5-8
CASSPQSPGQGSSNQPQHF
TGTGCCAGCAGCCCACAAAGCCCGGGACAGGGGAGTAGCAATCAGCCCCAGCATTTT
>.|TRBJ1-5|.|TRBV19
CASSQGSNQPQHF
TGTGCCAGTAGTCAGGGCAGCAATCAGCCCCAGCATTTT
>TRBD2|TRBJ2-1|.|TRBV7-2
CASSSNSGWGTYNEQFF
TGTGCCAGCAGCTCCAATAGCGGGTGGGGAACCTACAATGAGCAGTTCTTC
>.|TRBJ2-4|few|TRBV30
CAWSVWGDSTLNIQYF
TGTGCCTGGAGTGTATGGGGGGACTCGACCTTAAACATTCAGTACTTC
>.|TRBJ2-3|.|TRBV7-6
CASSLDPGPTDTQYF
TGTGCCAGCAGCTTAGATCCAGGGCCCACAGATACGCAGTATTTT
>.|TRBJ2-2|once|TRBV3-1/TRBV3-2
CASSQDNRVQAGELFF
TGTGCCAGCAGCCAAGATAACAGGGTTCAAGCCGGGGAGCTGTTTTTT
>TRBD1|TRBJ2-5|.|TRBV15
CATSRDRTGGAKTQYF
TGTGCCACCAGCAGAGATAGGACAGGGGGCGCGAAGACCCAGTACTTC
>TRBD2|TRBJ2-2|.|TRBV13
CASSPGTSGRLNTGELFF
TGTGCCAGCAGCCCAGGGACTAGCGGGAGGTTGAACACCGGGGAGCTGTTTTTT
>.|TRBJ2-5|.|TRBV3-1/TRBV3-2
CASSQGCLNGVRKTQYF
TGTGCCAGCAGCCAAGGGTGTCTTAACGGGGTCCGAAAGACCCAGTACTTC
>TRBD2|TRBJ2-7|.|TRBV18
CASSPNDGRAYEQYF
TGTGCCAGCTCACCAAATGACGGGAGGGCCTACGAGCAGTACTTC
>TRBD1|TRBJ1-6|.|TRBV30
CAWSLDRAYNSPLHF
TGTGCCTGGAGCCTGGACAGGGCCTATAATTCACCCCTCCACTTT
>TRBD2|TRBJ2-3|.|TRBV3-1/TRBV3-2
CASSQASGGRADTQYF
TGTGCCAGCAGCCAAGCCTCGGGAGGGCGTGCAGATACGCAGTATTTT
>.|TRBJ2-2|.|TRBV6-4
CASSEEGWGTGELFF
TGTGCCAGCAGTGAAGAGGGTTGGGGCACCGGGGAGCTGTTTTTT
>TRBD1|TRBJ2-7|.|TRBV30
CAWSVPDREEQYF
TGTGCCTGGAGTGTACCCGACAGGGAAGAGCAGTACTTC
>.|TRBJ1-1|.|TRBV13
CASSLSWNTEAFF
TGTGCCAGCAGCTTATCCTGGAACACTGAAGCTTTCTTT
>.|TRBJ2-7|few|TRBV19
CASSNGQLYEQYF
TGTGCCAGTAGTAACGGACAACTATACGAGCAGTACTTC
>.|TRBJ1-3|.|TRBV30
CAWSTRGSSGNTIYF
TGTGCCTGGAGTACGCGGGGGAGCTCTGGAAACACCATATATTTT
>.|TRBJ2-3|.|TRBV30
CAWSRRARGNTQYF
TGTGCCTGGAGTAGGCGGGCCAGGGGAAATACGCAGTATTTT
>TRBD1|TRBJ1-3|.|TRBV30
CAWSPRQGSGNTIYF
TGTGCCTGGAGTCCTCGACAGGGATCAGGAAACACCATATATTTT
>TRBD1|TRBJ2-3|.|TRBV10-3
CAISVQGSKVLDTQYF
TGTGCCATCAGTGTACAGGGGTCTAAAGTTTTAGATACGCAGTATTTT
>TRBD1|TRBJ2-1|.|TRBV7-3
CASSPRDRVDEQFF
TGTGCCAGCAGCCCCCGGGACAGGGTTGATGAGCAGTTCTTC
>TRBD1|TRBJ1-1|.|TRBV19
CASKARVDRVNTEAFF
TGTGCCAGTAAGGCCCGGGTCGACAGGGTGAACACTGAAGCTTTCTTT
>.|TRBJ1-1|.|TRBV2
CASSETVPTSNTEAFF
TGTGCCAGCAGTGAAACAGTCCCAACGAGTAACACTGAAGCTTTCTTT
>TRBD1|TRBJ2-7|.|TRBV2
CASSRGQVFYEQYF
TGTGCCAGCAGCAGGGGACAGGTTTTTTACGAGCAGTACTTC
>TRBD1|TRBJ2-1|.|TRBV28
CASSLLGQGTYNEQFF
TGTGCCAGCAGTTTACTTGGACAGGGGACCTACAATGAGCAGTTCTTC
>.|TRBJ1-2|.|TRBV7-2
CASSFRQSYGYTF
TGTGCCAGCAGCTTCAGACAAAGCTATGGCTACACCTTC
>TRBD1|TRBJ1-2|.|TRBV19
CASRTVGGQPNYGYTF
TGTGCCAGTAGGACGGTCGGGGGACAGCCGAACTATGGCTACACCTTC
>.|TRBJ2-6|once|TRBV30
CAWNSGATGANVLTF
TGTGCCTGGAATAGTGGGGCGACGGGGGCCAACGTCCTGACTTTC
>TRBD2|TRBJ2-5|.|TRBV30
CAWSPTSGIQETQYF
TGTGCCTGGAGTCCAACTAGCGGGATCCAAGAGACCCAGTACTTC
>.|TRBJ1-5|.|TRBV6-6
CASSYEGRNQPQHF
TGTGCCAGCAGTTACGAGGGAAGAAATCAGCCCCAGCATTTT
>.|TRBJ1-5|.|TRBV10-2
CASSESKGNSNQPQHF
TGCGCCAGCAGTGAGTCGAAGGGGAACTCAAATCAGCCCCAGCATTTT
>TRBD2|TRBJ2-1|.|TRBV18
CASSPKGLASYNEQFF
TGTGCCAGCTCACCGAAAGGACTAGCCTCCTACAATGAGCAGTTCTTC
>.|TRBJ1-4|.|TRBV12-3/TRBV12-4
CASSFPGNEKLFF
TGTGCCAGCAGTTTTCCGGGGAATGAAAAACTGTTTTTT
>TRBD2|TRBJ2-7|.|TRBV6-1
CASSEREGARSYEQYF
TGTGCCAGCAGTGAGCGGGAGGGGGCTAGGTCCTACGAGCAGTACTTC
>TRBD2|TRBJ2-7|.|TRBV27
CASSLSWGGGHEQYF
TGTGCCAGCAGTTTATCTTGGGGGGGAGGGCACGAGCAGTACTTC
>TRBD1|TRBJ1-1|.|TRBV6-5
CASSYSPTGKTEAFF
TGTGCCAGCAGTTACTCGCCGACAGGGAAGACTGAAGCTTTCTTT
>TRBD1|TRBJ2-7|.|TRBV5-1
CASSSTTGGGYEQYF
TGCGCCAGCAGCTCAACAACAGGGGGCGGTTACGAGCAGTACTTC
>.|TRBJ1-1|.|TRBV18
CASSPGAGDTEAFF
TGTGCCAGCTCACCGGGGGCAGGGGACACTGAAGCTTTCTTT
>.|TRBJ2-7|.|TRBV7-2
CASSRTGFLNEQYF
TGTGCCAGCAGCCGTACAGGGTTTCTGAACGAGCAGTACTTC
>TRBD1|TRBJ2-2|.|TRBV4-3
CASSGQSSTGELFF
TGCGCCAGCTCGGGACAGTCGAGCACCGGGGAGCTGTTTTTT
>.|TRBJ1-5|.|TRBV24-1
CATSGAGGNQPQHF
TGTGCCACCAGTGGAGCAGGGGGCAATCAGCCCCAGCATTTT
>TRBD1|TRBJ1-2|.|TRBV27
CASSSTLLGTVNYGYTF
TGTGCCAGCAGTTCCACACTACTAGGGACAGTTAACTATGGCTACACCTTC
>TRBD1|TRBJ1-2|few|TRBV2
CASSEATPGQGYGYTF
TGTGCCAGCAGTGAAGCGACTCCGGGACAGGGATATGGCTACACCTTC
>TRBD1|TRBJ1-5|few|TRBV19
CASRRTGGRGQPQHF
TGTGCCAGTAGGCGGACAGGGGGGCGAGGTCAGCCCCAGCATTTT
>TRBD1|TRBJ1-2|.|TRBV7-2
CASSPLKGAVYGYTF
TGTGCCAGCAGCCCCCTGAAGGGGGCAGTCTATGGCTACACCTTC